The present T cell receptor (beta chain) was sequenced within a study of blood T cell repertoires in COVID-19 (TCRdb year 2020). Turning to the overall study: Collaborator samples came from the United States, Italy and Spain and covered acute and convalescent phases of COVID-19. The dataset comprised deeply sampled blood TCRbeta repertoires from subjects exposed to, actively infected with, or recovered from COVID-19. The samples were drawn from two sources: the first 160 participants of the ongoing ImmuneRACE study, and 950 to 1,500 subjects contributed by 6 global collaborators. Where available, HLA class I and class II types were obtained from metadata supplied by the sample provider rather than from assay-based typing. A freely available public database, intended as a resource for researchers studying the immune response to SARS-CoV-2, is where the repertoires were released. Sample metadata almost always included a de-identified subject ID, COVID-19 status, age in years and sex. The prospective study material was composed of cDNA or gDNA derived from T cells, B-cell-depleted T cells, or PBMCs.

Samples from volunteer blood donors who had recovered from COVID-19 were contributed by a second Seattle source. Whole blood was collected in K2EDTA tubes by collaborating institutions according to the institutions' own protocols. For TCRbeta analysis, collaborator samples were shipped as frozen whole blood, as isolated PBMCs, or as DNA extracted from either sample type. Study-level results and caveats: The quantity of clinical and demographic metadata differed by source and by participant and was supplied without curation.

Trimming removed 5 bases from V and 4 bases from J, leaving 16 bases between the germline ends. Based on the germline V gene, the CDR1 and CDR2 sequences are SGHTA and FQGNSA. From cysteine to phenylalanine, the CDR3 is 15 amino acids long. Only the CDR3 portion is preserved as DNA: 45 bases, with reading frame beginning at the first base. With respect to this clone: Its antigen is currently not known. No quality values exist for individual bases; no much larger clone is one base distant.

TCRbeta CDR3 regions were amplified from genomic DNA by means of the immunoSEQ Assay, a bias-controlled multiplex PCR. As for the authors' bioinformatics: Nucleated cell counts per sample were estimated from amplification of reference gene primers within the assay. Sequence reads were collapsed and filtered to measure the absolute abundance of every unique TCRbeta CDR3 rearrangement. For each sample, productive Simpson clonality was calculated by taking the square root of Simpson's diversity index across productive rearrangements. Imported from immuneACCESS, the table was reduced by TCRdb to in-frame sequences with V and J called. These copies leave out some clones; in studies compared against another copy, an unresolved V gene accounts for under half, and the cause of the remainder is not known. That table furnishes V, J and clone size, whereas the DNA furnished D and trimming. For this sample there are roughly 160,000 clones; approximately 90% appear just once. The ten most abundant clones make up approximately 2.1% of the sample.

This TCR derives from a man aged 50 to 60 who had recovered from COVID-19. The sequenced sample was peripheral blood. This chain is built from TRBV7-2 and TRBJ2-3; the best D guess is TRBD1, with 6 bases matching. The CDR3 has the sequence CASSPAQGQPDTQYF. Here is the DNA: TGTGCCAGCAGCCCGGCACAGGGCCAACCAGATACGCAGTATTTT. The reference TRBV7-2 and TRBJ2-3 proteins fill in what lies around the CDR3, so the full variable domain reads GAGVSQSPSNKVTEKGKDVELRCDPISGHTALYWYRQSLGQGLEFLIYFQGNSAPDKSGLPSDRFSAERTGGSVSTLTIQRTQQEDSAVYLCASSPAQGQPDTQYFGPGTRLTVL.